These 3 T cell receptor beta chains originate from one sample sequenced in a study of CD8+ T cells in alopecia areata. The sequencing template was cDNA reverse transcribed from extracted RNA. TCRdb's table, derived via immunoSEQ multiplex PCR, lists solely in-frame clones and lacks some. The profile shows fewer than 150,000 clones, roughly 58% of them singletons. Sequenced here: CD4+ T cells sorted from blood, sampled at week 0. These receptors all come from a human donor with alopecia areata.

The CDR3: CASSAWDRNTEAFF. CDR3 nucleotide sequence: TGTGCCAGCAGTGCATGGGACAGGAACACTGAAGCTTTCTTT. J is TRBJ1-1 and V is TRBV27; 7 bases align to TRBD1. V lost 5 bases, J lost 1 base, and 4 bases stayed unmatched. Germline V lookup: CDR1 MNHEY, CDR2 SMNVEV (reference sequence). The CDR3 spans 14 residues.

V usage is TRBV2 and J usage is TRBJ1-4, with D perhaps matching TRBD1 (5 bases). Trimming took off 1 base at V and 3 bases at J, with 9 bases between the two ends. Germline CDR1 and CDR2: SNHLY and FYNNEI. This CDR3 is 15 amino acids long. The CDR3 protein is CASSEDRSANEKLFF. The DNA of the CDR3 is TGTGCCAGCAGTGAAGACAGGTCAGCTAATGAAAAACTGTTTTTT.

The sample holds many counts of this clone. The CDR3 here is CASSRNYRDNQPQHF. CDR3 coding DNA: TGTGCCAGCAGCCGGAATTACAGGGACAATCAGCCCCAGCATTTT. V is TRBV6-5 and J is TRBJ1-5; possible D gene TRBD1, 6 bases. V was pared by 6 bases and J by 3 bases, with 15 bases between. Germline V CDR1 and CDR2: MNHEY, SVGAGI. The CDR3 contains 15 residues.